This entry is about one T cell receptor beta chain. The antigen is not known. The data originate from a study of T cell responses to AZD1222 COVID-19 vaccine. Across the study: Pooled in the analysis were second doses at about 4 or about 12 weeks.

Method: immunoSEQ multiplex PCR; TCRdb's copy keeps in-frame clones and lacks some. The table includes approximately 100,000 clones, 90% detected once. General study results and limits: Recipients of AZD1222 seropositive at baseline numbered only 6 or 7. Reportedly, nearly half of unique spike TCRs recognized epitopes outside B.1.351/B.1.1.7 mutations.

This sequence was found in an adult in good health. The sample consisted of peripheral blood, taken on day 0 of AZD1222 vaccination.

CDR3 sequence reads: CASSVAQEQHNEQFF. Written as DNA, the CDR3 is TGTGCCAGCAGCGTAGCGCAGGAACAGCACAATGAGCAGTTCTTC. This rearrangement joins TRBV9 to TRBJ2-1; D gene uncertain. V was shortened by 0 bases and J by 5 bases, with 12 bases between the two germline ends. The CDR3 contains 15 residues. The germline gives CDR1 SGDLS, CDR2 YYNGEE. Full variable domain (missing parts from reference TRBV9 and TRBJ2-1): DSGVTQTPKHLITATGQRVTLRCSPRSGDLSVYWYQQSLDQGLQFLIQYYNGEERAKGNILERFSAQQFPDLHSELNLSSLELGDSALYFCASSVAQEQHNEQFFGPGTRLTVL.